A selection of T cell receptor beta chains follows, all from one sample in a study of blood T cell repertoires in COVID-19. Here immunoSEQ multiplex PCR was the method, and the copy in TCRdb shows in-frame clones only, minus some. The sample has some 60,000 clones; around 90% are singletons. Input material: peripheral blood. The receptors derive from a man between 60 and 75 years old with acute or convalescent COVID-19. CDR3s include the opening cysteine and the closing phenylalanine or tryptophan.

v_gene: TRBV27; j_gene: TRBJ2-7; CDR3aa: CASRRIFSDRDREPYEQYF
v_gene: TRBV7-9; j_gene: TRBJ2-3; CDR3aa: CASSPRVAGNKNTQYF
v_gene: TRBV18; j_gene: TRBJ1-2; CDR3aa: CASSPMGRQIPELYTF
v_gene: TRBV3-1/TRBV3-2; j_gene: TRBJ2-1; CDR3aa: CASSQDLGTGEYWGLNEQFF
v_gene: TRBV7-8; j_gene: TRBJ2-5; CDR3aa: CASSLDRPTPQETQYF
v_gene: TRBV5-1; j_gene: TRBJ1-4; CDR3aa: CASSPTGPSTNEKLFF
v_gene: TRBV5-8; j_gene: TRBJ2-1; CDR3aa: CASSPLAGTDYNEQFF
v_gene: TRBV28; j_gene: TRBJ1-2; CDR3aa: CASSFGARVFHTF
v_gene: TRBV11-1; j_gene: TRBJ2-3; CDR3aa: CASSLSGTDTQYF
v_gene: TRBV6-5; j_gene: TRBJ1-6; CDR3aa: CASSSPSGRNSPLHF
v_gene: TRBV4-3; j_gene: TRBJ2-1; CDR3aa: CASSQVPSGSLTYNEQFF
v_gene: TRBV3-1/TRBV3-2; j_gene: TRBJ2-5; CDR3aa: CASSQGFGGAGETQYF
v_gene: TRBV2; j_gene: TRBJ2-1; CDR3aa: CASRSTSLWQFF
v_gene: TRBV7-2; j_gene: TRBJ1-5; CDR3aa: CASSPAGGLNQPQHF
v_gene: TRBV6-5; j_gene: TRBJ1-1; CDR3aa: CASSRGAGNTEAFF
v_gene: TRBV7-9; j_gene: TRBJ1-1; CDR3aa: CASSLAEAMNTEAFF
v_gene: TRBV29-1; j_gene: TRBJ1-4; CDR3aa: CSFSLGSNEKLFF
v_gene: TRBV27; j_gene: TRBJ1-2; CDR3aa: CASSDSDRGGYGYTF
v_gene: TRBV6-2/TRBV6-3; j_gene: TRBJ1-1; CDR3aa: CASSYSGRTDYRETEAFF
v_gene: TRBV4-2; j_gene: TRBJ2-7; CDR3aa: CASSQGLADITYEQYF
v_gene: TRBV4-3; j_gene: TRBJ2-7; CDR3aa: CASSQALAGGYEQYF
v_gene: TRBV11-3; j_gene: TRBJ2-5; CDR3aa: CASSDRQTGGETQYF
v_gene: TRBV7-3; j_gene: TRBJ1-6; CDR3aa: CASSLAGGRNSPLHF
v_gene: TRBV28; j_gene: TRBJ2-1; CDR3aa: CASSFLRIYNEQFF
v_gene: TRBV3-1/TRBV3-2; j_gene: TRBJ1-1; CDR3aa: CASSMTENTEAFF
v_gene: TRBV4-1; j_gene: TRBJ2-1; CDR3aa: CASSQLTGVERNEQFF
v_gene: TRBV29-1; j_gene: TRBJ2-3; CDR3aa: CSVAWGGTDTQYF
v_gene: TRBV6-5; j_gene: TRBJ1-2; CDR3aa: CASGKTGIGDYGYTF
v_gene: TRBV10-3; j_gene: TRBJ2-3; CDR3aa: CAITAGRGTDTQYF
v_gene: TRBV12-3/TRBV12-4; j_gene: TRBJ1-6; CDR3aa: CASSLRGNSPLHF
v_gene: TRBV28; j_gene: TRBJ1-3; CDR3aa: CASSSPGVTSGNTIYF
v_gene: TRBV19; j_gene: TRBJ1-5; CDR3aa: CASSAPGGANQPQHF
v_gene: TRBV19; j_gene: TRBJ2-7; CDR3aa: CASSRGQGGSEQYF
v_gene: TRBV7-3; j_gene: TRBJ2-3; CDR3aa: CASSLTPRSTDTQYF
v_gene: TRBV28; j_gene: TRBJ1-4; CDR3aa: CATRTGRDEKLFF
v_gene: TRBV5-5; j_gene: TRBJ2-5; CDR3aa: CASSLSVGMETQYF
v_gene: TRBV6-5; j_gene: TRBJ2-7; CDR3aa: CASSTGSTYEQYF
v_gene: TRBV28; j_gene: TRBJ1-1; CDR3aa: CASSLPQGMNTEAFF
v_gene: TRBV4-3; j_gene: TRBJ2-7; CDR3aa: CASSPRGRQGAYEQYF
v_gene: TRBV5-6; j_gene: TRBJ2-2; CDR3aa: CASRGTGAGGELFF
v_gene: TRBV9; j_gene: TRBJ2-7; CDR3aa: CASSPSDRPPYEQYF
v_gene: TRBV5-1; j_gene: TRBJ1-4; CDR3aa: CASSQQGREKLFF
v_gene: TRBV9; j_gene: TRBJ1-4; CDR3aa: CASSPRGGYEEKLFF
v_gene: TRBV27; j_gene: TRBJ2-1; CDR3aa: CASGSSGSYNEQFF
v_gene: TRBV4-2; j_gene: TRBJ1-5; CDR3aa: CASSVQSSNQPQHF
v_gene: TRBV28; j_gene: TRBJ1-5; CDR3aa: CASKPGGQGQPQHF
v_gene: TRBV7-2; j_gene: TRBJ2-1; CDR3aa: CASSFGEDEQFF
v_gene: TRBV6-4; j_gene: TRBJ1-2; CDR3aa: CASSRGTGRLSYTF